Below, 16 T cell receptor beta chains from the same sample are listed, as sequenced in a study of shared T cell receptors in the human thymus. The protocol was immunoSEQ multiplex PCR, while the TCRdb copy is restricted to in-frame clones and leaves out a portion. The sample lists hundreds of thousands of clones; 80% to 90% were seen once. These records were also assigned to another study, of human thymus T cells.

Specimen: thymocytes. The receptors shown here come from a girl under three years old with a congenital heart defect.

The chain employs TRBV14 and TRBJ1-5; possibly TRBD1 for D (5 bases). The V end was cut by 3 bases, the J end by 1 base, with 7 bases between. The CDR3 consists of 14 residues. Per the germline V gene, CDR1 is SGHDN and CDR2 is FVKESK. DNA for the CDR3: TGTGCCAGCAGCCATACAGGAAGCAATCAGCCCCAGCATTTT. Translating gives CASSHTGSNQPQHF.

V and J are TRBV28 and TRBJ1-5; 8 nucleotides agree with TRBD1. J lost 4 bases, V lost 1 base, and 9 bases had no gene match. Per germline, CDR1 MDHEN and CDR2 SYDVKM. The CDR3 runs to 17 residues. The CDR3 DNA is TGTGCCAGCAGTTTATATGGCAGGGGGCTGAGTAATCAGCCCCAGCATTTT. This sequence encodes CASSLYGRGLSNQPQHF. Drawing the rest from reference TRBV28 and TRBJ1-5, the complete variable domain is DVKVTQSSRYLVKRTGEKVFLECVQDMDHENMFWYRQDPGLGLRLIYFSYDVKMKEKGDIPEGYSVSREKKERFSLILESASTNQTSMYLCASSLYGRGLSNQPQHFGDGTRLSIL.

The chain links TRBV5-1 to TRBJ1-1, with D tentatively TRBD1 (6 bases). CDR1 is SGHRS and CDR2 is YFSETQ in the germline V gene. V was pared by 2 bases and J by 5 bases, with 22 bases between. This CDR3 contains 17 residues. The CDR3 coding sequence is TGCGCCAGCAGCTTCGGTCCGAGCCGGGGGGGGCTTACTGAAGCTTTCTTT. Translation: CASSFGPSRGGLTEAFF.

CDR3 protein: CASSIGPGGANYGYTF. The CDR3 DNA reads TGTGCCAGTAGTATAGGTCCAGGGGGCGCAAACTATGGCTACACCTTC. The rearrangement links TRBV19 to TRBJ1-2; 8 positions agree with TRBD1. The germline CDR1 and CDR2 sequences are LNHDA and SQIVND (reference sequence). Trimming at V came to 1 base and at J to 2 bases, leaving 6 bases not matched to a gene. This CDR3 spans 16 amino acids.

CDR3 loop: CASSSAQGAGYEQYF. The DNA for the CDR3 is TGTGCCAGTAGTTCCGCACAGGGGGCAGGTTACGAGCAGTACTTC. The rearrangement joins TRBV19 to TRBJ2-7; 9 nucleotides agree with TRBD1. The V gene's germline CDR1 is LNHDA and CDR2 SQIVND (reference sequence). With 5 bases clipped from V and 4 bases from J, the junction kept 9 bases outside the gene matches. The CDR3 contains 15 residues.

The chain joins TRBV5-1 to TRBJ1-3; maybe TRBD1 (6 bases). Looked up from germline, CDR1 is SGHRS and CDR2 is YFSETQ. With 1 base removed from V and 5 bases from J, the gap between germline ends came to 22 bases. The CDR3 loop spans 18 amino acids. CDR3 nucleotides: TGCGCCAGCAGCTTGAGTTTCCCGGGACATGGGACCCGAAACACCATATATTTT. Protein product: CASSLSFPGHGTRNTIYF.

The CDR3 bases are TGTGCCATCCCGGGACAGGGAGGAAAACTGTTTTTT. Protein: CAIPGQGGKLFF. The rearrangement joins TRBV2 to TRBJ1-4, with TRBD1 matching over 9 bases. Trimming cost V 10 bases and J 10 bases; bases outside gene matches: 7. CDR3 length: 12 amino acids. Germline CDR1 reads SNHLY; CDR2 reads FYNNEI. Complete variable domain (other parts from reference TRBV2 and TRBJ1-4): EPEVTQTPSHQVTQMGQEVILRCVPISNHLYFYWYRQILGQKVEFLVSFYNNEISEKSEIFDDQFSVERPDGSNFTLKIRSTKLEDSAMYFCAIPGQGGKLFFGSGTQLSVL.

The V call is TRBV28, the J call TRBJ2-7; a possible D gene is TRBD2 (5 bases). The CDR3 is 11 amino acids. CDR1 and CDR2 from the germline V gene are MDHEN and SYDVKM. Trimming removed 10 bases from V and 2 bases from J, with 9 bases in between. As DNA, the CDR3 is TGTGCCACCACCGGGACCTACGAGCAGTACTTC. Protein sequence: CATTGTYEQYF. Based on the CDR3 plus reference TRBV28 and TRBJ2-7, the full variable domain is DVKVTQSSRYLVKRTGEKVFLECVQDMDHENMFWYRQDPGLGLRLIYFSYDVKMKEKGDIPEGYSVSREKKERFSLILESASTNQTSMYLCATTGTYEQYFGPGTRLTVT.

The chain has TRBV6-6 and TRBJ2-2; 10 bases align to TRBD1. Germline CDR1 MNHNY, CDR2 SVGAGI (reference sequence). This CDR3 region has 15 residues. Germline trimming cut 6 bases from V and 5 bases from J; bases unmatched to any gene: 6. CDR3 region: CASRSGTGATGELFF. DNA for the CDR3: TGTGCCAGCAGGTCCGGGACAGGGGCTACCGGGGAGCTGTTTTTT.

The V and J genes are TRBV28 and TRBJ2-7, with TRBD1 matching 8 bases. Looked up from germline, CDR1 is MDHEN and CDR2 is SYDVKM. This CDR3 contains 18 residues. V lost 3 bases, J lost 6 bases, and 19 bases stayed unmatched. In nucleotides, the CDR3 is TGTGCCAGCAGTTTTCGTTATGGACAGGGAAGTATAGGGGGCGAGCAGTACTTC. Amino acid sequence: CASSFRYGQGSIGGEQYF.

Here the CDR3 DNA reads TGTGCCAGCAGCCCAGCCAAAGCAGCGGTTTCCCACAATGAGCAGTTCTTC. It encodes CASSPAKAAVSHNEQFF. The chain uses TRBV7-4 and TRBJ2-1; tentative D call: TRBD2 (5 bases). CDR3 size: 17 residues. Trimming shortened V by 5 bases and J by 5 bases, and 22 bases separated the two germline ends. Germline CDR1 SGHVT, CDR2 SQSDAQ. Together with reference TRBV7-4 and TRBJ2-1, the CDR3 gives the full variable domain: GAGVSQSPRYKVAKRGRDVALRCDSISGHVTLYWYRQTLGQGSEVLTYSQSDAQRDKSGRPSGRFSAERPERSVSTLKIQRTEQGDSAVYLCASSPAKAAVSHNEQFFGPGTRLTVL.

About this clone itself: The sample holds other DNA sequences that translate to the same CDR3. The V gene is TRBV28, the J gene TRBJ1-1, with a possible D match to TRBD1 (5 bases). The germline CDR1 and CDR2 sequences are MDHEN and SYDVKM. This CDR3 contains 14 residues. Trimming left V 3 bases short and J 1 base short, with 9 bases between. This CDR3 is CASSLGGANTEAFF. CDR3 DNA sequence: TGTGCCAGCAGTTTGGGCGGGGCGAACACTGAAGCTTTCTTT.

This clone has just one count. J is TRBJ1-1 and V is TRBV4-1, with 7 bases lining up with TRBD1. Germline CDR1 MGHRA, CDR2 YSYEKL. There are 14 residues in the CDR3. The V gene end was trimmed by 6 bases and the J gene end by 5 bases; junction bases not matched to a gene: 9. The CDR3 sequence: CASSIRGAGTEAFF. For the CDR3, the DNA is TGCGCCAGCAGTATCAGGGGGGCAGGGACTGAAGCTTTCTTT.

This clone was observed once. The chain couples TRBV6-1 to TRBJ1-2; D remains unclear. This CDR3 has 13 amino acids. Per germline, CDR1 MNHNS and CDR2 SASEGT. Between the trimmed V and J ends, which lost 8 bases and 6 bases, there was a span of 16 bases. CDR3 nucleotide sequence: TGTGCCAGCCACGCGACGGTGGGAGATGGCTACACCTTC. This sequence encodes CASHATVGDGYTF.

J is TRBJ1-2 and V is TRBV9; D is ambiguous. Trimming pared 0 bases from V and 6 bases from J, leaving 18 bases between. CDR1 is SGDLS and CDR2 is YYNGEE in the germline V gene. The CDR3 is made up of 16 amino acids. The CDR3 nucleotides are TGTGCCAGCAGCGTAGGGAAAGGCCCACAGATCCATGGCTACACCTTC. The encoded protein is CASSVGKGPQIHGYTF.

V is TRBV27 and J is TRBJ1-2, with D possibly being TRBD1 (6 bases). The CDR3 has 14 residues. In germline, CDR1 is MNHEY, CDR2 SMNVEV (reference sequence). V was pared by 6 bases and J by 5 bases, with 16 bases between. The CDR3 is CASRRGRGAYGYTF. For the CDR3, the DNA is TGTGCCAGCAGACGGGGGCGGGGGGCGTATGGCTACACCTTC.